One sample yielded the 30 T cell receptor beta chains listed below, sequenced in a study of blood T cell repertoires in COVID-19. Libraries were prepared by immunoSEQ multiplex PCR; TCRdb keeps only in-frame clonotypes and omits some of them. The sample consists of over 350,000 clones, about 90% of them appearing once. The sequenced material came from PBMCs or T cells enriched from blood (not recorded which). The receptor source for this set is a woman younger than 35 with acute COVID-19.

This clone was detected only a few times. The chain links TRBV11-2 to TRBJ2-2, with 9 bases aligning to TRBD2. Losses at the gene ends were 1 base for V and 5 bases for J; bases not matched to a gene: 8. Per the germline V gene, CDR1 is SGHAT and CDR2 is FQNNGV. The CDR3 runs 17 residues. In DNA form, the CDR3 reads TGTGCCAGCAGCTTAGCGGTTCGTAGCGGGAGTACCGGGGAGCTGTTTTTT. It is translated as CASSLAVRSGSTGELFF.

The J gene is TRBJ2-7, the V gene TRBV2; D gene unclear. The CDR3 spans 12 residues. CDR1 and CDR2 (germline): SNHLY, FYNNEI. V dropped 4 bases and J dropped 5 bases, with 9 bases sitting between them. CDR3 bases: TGTGCCAGCAGTGGGTGGCAGAACGAGCAGTACTTC. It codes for CASSGWQNEQYF.

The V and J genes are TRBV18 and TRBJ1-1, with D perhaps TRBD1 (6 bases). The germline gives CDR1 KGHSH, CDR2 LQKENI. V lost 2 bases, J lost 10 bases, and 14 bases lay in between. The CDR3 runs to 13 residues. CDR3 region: CASSPNRESTAFF. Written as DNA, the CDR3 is TGTGCCAGCTCACCAAACAGGGAATCTACAGCTTTCTTT.

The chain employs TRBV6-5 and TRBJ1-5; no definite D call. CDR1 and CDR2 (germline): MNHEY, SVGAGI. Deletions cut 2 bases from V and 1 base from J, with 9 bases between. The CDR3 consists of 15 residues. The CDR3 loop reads CASSYANKSNQPQHF. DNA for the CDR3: TGTGCCAGCAGTTACGCGAATAAGAGCAATCAGCCCCAGCATTTT.

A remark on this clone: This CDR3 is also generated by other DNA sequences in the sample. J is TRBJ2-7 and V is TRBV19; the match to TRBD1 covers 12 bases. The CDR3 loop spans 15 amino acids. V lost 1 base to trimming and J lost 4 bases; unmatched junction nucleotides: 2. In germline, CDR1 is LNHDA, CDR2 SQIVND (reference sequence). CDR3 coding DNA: TGTGCCAGTAGTATAGGGGACAGGGGGCTGTACGAGCAGTACTTC. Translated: CASSIGDRGLYEQYF.

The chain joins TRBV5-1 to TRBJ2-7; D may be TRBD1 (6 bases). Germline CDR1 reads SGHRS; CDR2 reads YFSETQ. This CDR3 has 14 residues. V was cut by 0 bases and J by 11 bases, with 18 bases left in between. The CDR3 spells CASSLEGATGKEYF. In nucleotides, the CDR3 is TGCGCCAGCAGCTTGGAAGGCGCTACAGGGAAGGAGTACTTC.

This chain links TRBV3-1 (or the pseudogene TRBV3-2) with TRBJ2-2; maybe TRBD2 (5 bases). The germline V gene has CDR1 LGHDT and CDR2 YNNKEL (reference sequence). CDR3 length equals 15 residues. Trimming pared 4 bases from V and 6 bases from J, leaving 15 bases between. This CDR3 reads CASSLGRGSAGELFF. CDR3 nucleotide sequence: TGTGCCAGCAGCCTAGGACGGGGTAGCGCCGGGGAGCTGTTTTTT.

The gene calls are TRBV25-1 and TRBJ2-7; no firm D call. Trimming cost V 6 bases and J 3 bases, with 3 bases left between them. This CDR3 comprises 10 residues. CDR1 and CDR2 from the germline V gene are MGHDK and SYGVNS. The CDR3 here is CASRYYEQYF. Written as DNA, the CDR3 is TGTGCCAGCAGATACTACGAGCAGTACTTC.

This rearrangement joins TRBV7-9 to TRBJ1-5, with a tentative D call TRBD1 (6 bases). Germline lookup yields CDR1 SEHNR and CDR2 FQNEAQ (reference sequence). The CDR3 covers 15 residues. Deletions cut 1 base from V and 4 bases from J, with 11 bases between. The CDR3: CASSLGAGANQPQHF. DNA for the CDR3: TGTGCCAGCAGCTTAGGAGCAGGGGCTAATCAGCCCCAGCATTTT.

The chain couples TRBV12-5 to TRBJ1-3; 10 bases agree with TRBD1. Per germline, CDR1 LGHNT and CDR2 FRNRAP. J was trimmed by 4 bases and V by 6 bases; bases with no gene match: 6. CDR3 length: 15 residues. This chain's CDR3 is CASGTGQGTGNTIYF. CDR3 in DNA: TGTGCTAGTGGGACGGGACAGGGGACGGGAAACACCATATATTTT.

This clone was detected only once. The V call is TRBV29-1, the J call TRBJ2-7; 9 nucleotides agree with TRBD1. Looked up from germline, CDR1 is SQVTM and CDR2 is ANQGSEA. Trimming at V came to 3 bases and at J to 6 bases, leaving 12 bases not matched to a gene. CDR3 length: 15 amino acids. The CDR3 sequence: CSVEVRGQGGVEQYF. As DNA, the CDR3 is TGCAGCGTTGAGGTTAGGGGACAGGGAGGGGTCGAGCAGTACTTC.

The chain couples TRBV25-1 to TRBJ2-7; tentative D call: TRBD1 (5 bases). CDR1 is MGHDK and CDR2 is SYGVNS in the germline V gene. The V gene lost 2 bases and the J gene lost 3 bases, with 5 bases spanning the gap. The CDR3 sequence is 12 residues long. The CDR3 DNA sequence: TGTGCCAGCAGTGAACAGGGCTACGAGCAGTACTTC. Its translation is CASSEQGYEQYF.

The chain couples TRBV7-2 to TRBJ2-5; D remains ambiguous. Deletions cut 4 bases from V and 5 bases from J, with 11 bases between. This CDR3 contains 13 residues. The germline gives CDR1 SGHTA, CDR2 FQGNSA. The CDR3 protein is CASSSSLGETQYF. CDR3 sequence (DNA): TGTGCCAGCAGCTCGTCTCTCGGGGAGACCCAGTACTTC.

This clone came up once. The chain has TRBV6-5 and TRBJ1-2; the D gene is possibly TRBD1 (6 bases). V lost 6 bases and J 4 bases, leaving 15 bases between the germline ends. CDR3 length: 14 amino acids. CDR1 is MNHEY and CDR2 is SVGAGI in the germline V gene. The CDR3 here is CASSPGGASYGYTF. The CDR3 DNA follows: TGTGCCAGCAGCCCCGGGGGGGCTTCCTATGGCTACACCTTC.

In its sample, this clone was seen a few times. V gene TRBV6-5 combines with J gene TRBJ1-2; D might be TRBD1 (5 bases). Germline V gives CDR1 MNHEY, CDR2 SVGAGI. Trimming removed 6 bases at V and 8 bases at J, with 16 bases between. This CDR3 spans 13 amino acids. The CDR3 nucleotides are TGTGCCAGCAGCCCGGGGGGTCTCAGAGGCTACACCTTC. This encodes CASSPGGLRGYTF.

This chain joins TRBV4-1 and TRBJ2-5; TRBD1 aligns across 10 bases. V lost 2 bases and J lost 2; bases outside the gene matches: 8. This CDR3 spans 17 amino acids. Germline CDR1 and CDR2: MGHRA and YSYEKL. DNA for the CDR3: TGCGCCAGCAGCCAATGGTTTGGGACAGGGGCTCAAGAGACCCAGTACTTC. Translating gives CASSQWFGTGAQETQYF.

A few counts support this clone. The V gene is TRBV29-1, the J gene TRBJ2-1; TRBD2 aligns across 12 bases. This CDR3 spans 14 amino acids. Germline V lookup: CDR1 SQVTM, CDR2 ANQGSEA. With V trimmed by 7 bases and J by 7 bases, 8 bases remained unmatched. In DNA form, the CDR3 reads TGCAGCGACCAGACTAGCGGGAGTACGAATGAGCAGTTCTTC. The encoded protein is CSDQTSGSTNEQFF.

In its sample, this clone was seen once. This CDR3 reads CASSTPPGTGGEYEQYF. CDR3 sequence (DNA): TGTGCCAGTAGTACCCCCCCCGGGACAGGGGGTGAGTACGAGCAGTACTTC. The chain links TRBV19 to TRBJ2-7; 11 nucleotides align to TRBD1. Trimming at V came to 4 bases and at J to 4 bases, leaving 12 bases not matched to a gene. The germline gives CDR1 LNHDA, CDR2 SQIVND (reference sequence). The CDR3 length is 17 residues.

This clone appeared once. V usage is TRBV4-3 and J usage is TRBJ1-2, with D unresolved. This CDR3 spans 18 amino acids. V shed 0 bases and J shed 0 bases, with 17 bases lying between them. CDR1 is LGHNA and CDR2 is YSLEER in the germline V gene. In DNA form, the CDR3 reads TGCGCCAGCAGCCAAGAGCTCCACAGATCACTTCCTAACTATGGCTACACCTTC. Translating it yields CASSQELHRSLPNYGYTF.

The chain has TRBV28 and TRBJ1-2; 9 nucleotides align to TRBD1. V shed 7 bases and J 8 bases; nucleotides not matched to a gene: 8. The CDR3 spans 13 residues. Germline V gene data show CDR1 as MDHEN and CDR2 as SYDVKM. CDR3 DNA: TGTGCCAGCACCCCCGGGACAGGGTACGGCTACACCTTC. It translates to CASTPGTGYGYTF.

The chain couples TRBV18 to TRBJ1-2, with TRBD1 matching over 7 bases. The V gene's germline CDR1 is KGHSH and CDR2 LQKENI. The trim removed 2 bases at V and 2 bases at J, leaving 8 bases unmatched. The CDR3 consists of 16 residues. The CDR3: CASSPGQDMGNYGYTF. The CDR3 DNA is TGTGCCAGCTCACCAGGACAGGACATGGGCAACTATGGCTACACCTTC.

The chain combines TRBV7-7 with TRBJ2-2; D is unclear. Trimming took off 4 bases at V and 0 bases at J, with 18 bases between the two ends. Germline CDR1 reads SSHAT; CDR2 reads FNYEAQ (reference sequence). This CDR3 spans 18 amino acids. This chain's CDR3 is CASSSESNFASNTGELFF. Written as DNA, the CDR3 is TGTGCCAGCAGCTCGGAGAGTAATTTTGCATCGAACACCGGGGAGCTGTTTTTT. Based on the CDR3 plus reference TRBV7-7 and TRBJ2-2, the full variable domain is GAGVSQSPRYKVTKRGQDVTLRCDPISSHATLYWYQQALGQGPEFLTYFNYEAQPDKSGLPSDRFSAERPEGSISTLTIQRTEQRDSAMYRCASSSESNFASNTGELFFGEGSRLTVL.

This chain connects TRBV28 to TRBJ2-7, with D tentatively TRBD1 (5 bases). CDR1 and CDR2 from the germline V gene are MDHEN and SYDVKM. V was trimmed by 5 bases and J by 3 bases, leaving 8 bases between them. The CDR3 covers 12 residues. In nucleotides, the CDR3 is TGTGCCAGCAGTCAGGGCCTCTACGAGCAGTACTTC. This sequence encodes CASSQGLYEQYF.

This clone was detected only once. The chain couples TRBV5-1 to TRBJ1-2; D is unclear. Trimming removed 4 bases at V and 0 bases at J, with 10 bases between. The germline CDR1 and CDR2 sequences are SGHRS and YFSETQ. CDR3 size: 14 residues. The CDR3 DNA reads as TGCGCCAGCAGCGGAGGGTACTCTAACTATGGCTACACCTTC. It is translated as CASSGGYSNYGYTF. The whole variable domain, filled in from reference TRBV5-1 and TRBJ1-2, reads KAGVTQTPRYLIKTRGQQVTLSCSPISGHRSVSWYQQTPGQGLQFLFEYFSETQRNKGNFPGRFSGRQFSNSRSEMNVSTLELGDSALYLCASSGGYSNYGYTFGSGTRLTVV.

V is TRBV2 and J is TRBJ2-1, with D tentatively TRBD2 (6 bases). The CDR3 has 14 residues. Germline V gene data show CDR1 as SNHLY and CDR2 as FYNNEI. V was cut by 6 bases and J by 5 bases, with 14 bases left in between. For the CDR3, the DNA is TGTGCCAGCAGCACCGGGACTCCAAACAATGAGCAGTTCTTC. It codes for CASSTGTPNNEQFF.

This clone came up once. CDR3 in amino acids: CASSPTPSGRAREQYF. CDR3 DNA: TGTGCCAGCAGCCCCACCCCCAGCGGGAGGGCCAGGGAGCAGTACTTC. The J gene is TRBJ2-7, the V gene TRBV9; 10 bases fit TRBD2. The germline V gene encodes CDR1 SGDLS and CDR2 YYNGEE. The ends lost 4 bases at V and 7 bases at J; junction bases unmatched: 14. There are 16 residues in the CDR3.

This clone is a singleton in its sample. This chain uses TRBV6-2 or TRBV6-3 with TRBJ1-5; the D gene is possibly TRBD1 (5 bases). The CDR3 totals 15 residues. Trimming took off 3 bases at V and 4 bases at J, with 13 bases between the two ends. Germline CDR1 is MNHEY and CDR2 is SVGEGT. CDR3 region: CASSYGAVKNQPQHF. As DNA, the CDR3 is TGTGCCAGCAGTTATGGGGCAGTAAAGAATCAGCCCCAGCATTTT.

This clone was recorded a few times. This chain's CDR3 is CSVDSLLGTGDEDQPQHF. The CDR3 DNA sequence: TGCAGCGTTGATAGCCTACTCGGGACAGGGGATGAGGATCAGCCCCAGCATTTT. The chain joins TRBV29-1 to TRBJ1-5; 10 bases are a match to TRBD1. Per the germline V gene, CDR1 is SQVTM and CDR2 is ANQGSEA. V gave up 3 bases and J gave up 5 bases; unmatched junction bases: 16. The CDR3 has 18 amino acids.

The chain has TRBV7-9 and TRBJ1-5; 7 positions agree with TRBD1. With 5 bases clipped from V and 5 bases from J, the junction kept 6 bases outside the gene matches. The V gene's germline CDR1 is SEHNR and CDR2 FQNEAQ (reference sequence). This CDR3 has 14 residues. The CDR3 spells CASSTGQEYQPQHF. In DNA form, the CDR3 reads TGTGCCAGCAGCACCGGACAGGAATATCAGCCCCAGCATTTT.

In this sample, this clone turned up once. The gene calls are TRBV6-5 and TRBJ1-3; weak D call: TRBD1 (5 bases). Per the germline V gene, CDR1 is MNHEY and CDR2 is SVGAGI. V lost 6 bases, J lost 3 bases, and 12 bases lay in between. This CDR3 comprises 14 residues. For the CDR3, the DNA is TGTGCCAGCAGAACTTTGGGGGGTGGAAACACCATATATTTT. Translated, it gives CASRTLGGGNTIYF.